This T cell receptor beta chain was captured by sequencing in a study of OX40 agonist ivuxolimab in advanced cancers. The study in broad terms: Ivuxolimab was an agonistic, fully human IgG2 monoclonal antibody directed against OX40 (CD134), a costimulatory receptor. Intravenous ivuxolimab was administered to patients every 2 weeks at six dose levels: 0.01, 0.1, 0.3, 1.5, 3 and 10 mg/kg. Among the approximately 50 dose-escalation patients, approximately 20 had hepatocellular carcinoma, about 15 melanoma, 9 renal cell carcinoma and 9 head and neck cancer. In the dose-escalation cohort, 70% to 90% of patients were male, and the mean age was 60 years with a range of roughly 20 to 85. Patients were allowed to have had prior anti-PD-1, anti-PD-L1 or anti-CTLA-4 therapy, and 40% to 45% of the dose-escalation patients had previously received checkpoint inhibitors. Three dose-escalation patients achieved partial responses, one with hepatocellular carcinoma and two with cutaneous melanoma. Peripheral TCRbeta sequencing aimed to test whether ivuxolimab altered TCR sequence diversity and caused clonal T-cell expansion. The monotherapy dose-escalation portion (N of about 50 patients) of the phase I ivuxolimab trial is reported in the paper. General conclusions and limits of the study: At doses of 0.1 to 3.0 mg/kg, clonal expansion of both CD4+ and CD8+ T cells in blood was seen between baseline and week 6. Low levels of normalized T-cell clonal expansion were also seen in some patients who did not respond. After ivuxolimab, more expanded clones were found on average in CD8+ T cells than in CD4+ T cells. In the 0.1-3.0 mg/kg groups, partial responders were among the patients with the lowest normalized peripheral clonal expansion, particularly in CD8+ T cells. Which antigens the clonally expanded peripheral T cells were specific for was not determined.

Genomic DNA was isolated from the sorted cells so that the TCRbeta CDR3 region could be sequenced. The immunoSEQ Assay was used for sequencing of TCRbeta CDR3 regions. TCRdb obtained this table from immuneACCESS and retained in-frame rearrangements with V and J assigned. These tables miss some clones; where compared with another copy, unresolved V genes account for less than half of the shortfall, and the remainder is unexplained. The sample contains tens of thousands of clones, about nine tenths of them found a single time. About 14% of the sample comes from the top ten. Patients with a history of autoimmune disease or receiving systemic immunosuppression were excluded from the trial. Peripheral blood for TCR sequencing was collected from all dose cohorts at baseline, on cycle 4 day 1, and on cycle 7 day 1. The samples were taken from a phase I, first-in-human, multicenter, open-label dose-escalation trial of ivuxolimab. Adults with locally advanced or metastatic melanoma, renal cell carcinoma, hepatocellular carcinoma or head and neck squamous cell carcinoma were enrolled in the trial. Before TCR sequencing, CD4+ and CD8+ T cells were separately sorted from peripheral blood.

V lost 6 bases and J lost 4 bases; the stretch between them is 12 bases long. Taken from cysteine to phenylalanine, the CDR3 has 13 residues. Only the CDR3 DNA is retained, 39 bases long and in frame from the first base. The germline V gene gives CDR1 as SNHLY and CDR2 as FYNNEI. Regarding this clone: Its antigen is currently not known. Base qualities are missing; no much larger clone stands one base away.

The sequence came from an adult with an advanced solid tumor such as melanoma, head and neck, liver or kidney cancer. The rearrangement joined TRBV2 to TRBJ2-5, with the D call perhaps TRBD1 or TRBD2, as 5 bases match in each case. Material: CD4+ or CD8+ T cells sorted from blood, obtained in a trial of the OX40 agonist ivuxolimab. The CDR3 sequence is CASSGRGVETQYF. The bases read TGTGCCAGCAGCGGAAGAGGGGTAGAGACCCAGTACTTC.